This TCR beta chain derives from a study of cytotoxic CD8 clonotypes in ibrutinib-treated CLL. V lost 8 bases to trimming and J lost 2 bases, with 13 bases between them. The CDR3 is 13 residues long. This clone occurred once. The targeted sequencing depth was 1 in 200,000 to 1 in 1 million T cells. TCRdb's table, derived via immunoSEQ multiplex PCR, lists solely in-frame clones and lacks some. The data contain approximately 300,000 clones, about 80% of them singletons. The V and J genes are TRBV5-3 and TRBJ2-5; a possible D gene is TRBD1 (6 bases). TRBV5-3 is an open reading frame, and its role is uncertain. The sequence derives from a human donor with chronic lymphocytic leukemia. The sequences come from PBMCs, collected before ibrutinib treatment. The CDR3 region has the DNA TGTGCCAGCAGTGGGGACATACAAGAGACCCAGTACTTC. This sequence encodes CASSGDIQETQYF.